These T cell receptor beta chains were read from a single sample in a study of blood T cells in healthy people across ages. TCRdb itself ran the 5' RACE reads through MiXCR, one entry per CDR3 protein. The sample gives 1.2 million to 1.5 million distinct CDR3 sequences, roughly 64% of which show up once; about 6.3% is in the top ten. The sequenced sample consisted of blood. The receptors derive from a man in his late teens or twenties in good health. Each CDR3 is given with its conserved first and last residue. Each record gives: J gene, V gene, CDR3 protein.

TRBJ1-2	TRBV10-3	CAISGGDRPRDYGYTF
TRBJ2-2	TRBV7-8	CASSWTSGIPNTGELFF
TRBJ1-1	TRBV20-1	CSARAGTGGERVEAFF
TRBJ1-2	TRBV3-1	CASSPTQGVNYGYTF
TRBJ2-7	TRBV2	CASRPGLASGEQYF
NA	TRBV29-1	CSVETGGHNEQYF
TRBJ2-7	TRBV4-1	CASSQPDLPNEQYF
TRBJ2-1	TRBV20-1	CSARDPGSYEQFF
TRBJ1-2	TRBV5-6	CASSPIPSGGEANYGYTF
TRBJ2-7	TRBV7-2	CASSLAREGYEQYF
TRBJ2-7	TRBV6-5	CASSPVSGRANYEQYF
TRBJ2-2	TRBV4-3	CASASGGALGTGELFF
TRBJ1-4	TRBV7-8	CASSSRTGAREKLFF
TRBJ2-5	TRBV5-1	CASSLAPGTSQETQYF
NA	TRBV6-2/TRBV6-3	CASSVPSSGGSYEQYF
TRBJ1-2	TRBV12-3/TRBV12-4	CASSPGGRGYTF
TRBJ2-7	TRBV4-1	CASSQVQGLTYEQYF
TRBJ2-1	TRBV4-2	CASSQAMVSGPYNEQFF
TRBJ1-4	TRBV5-1	CASSLTGISNEKLFF
TRBJ2-7	TRBV24-1	CATSYLRDRGIHEQYF
TRBJ2-1	TRBV3-1	CASSPGGVGAGANEQFF
TRBJ1-2	TRBV29-1	CSVVYGDNYGYTF
TRBJ2-7	TRBV4-1	CASSQVLTLPGRGYEQYF
TRBJ1-2	TRBV28	CASTVGTPNYGYTF
TRBJ2-3	TRBV5-1	CASSLVASIDRDTQYF
TRBJ2-7	TRBV7-9	CASSSNRQTGDYEQYF
TRBJ1-2	TRBV30	CACCGGYTF
TRBJ2-2	TRBV12-3/TRBV12-4	CANGTGPELFF
TRBJ2-3	TRBV20-1	CSAGPSTDTQYF
TRBJ2-3	TRBV11-2	CASSSLREGTDTQYF
TRBJ2-1	TRBV7-9	CASSLVSQRIEQFF
TRBJ2-1	TRBV20-1	CSAHRASGRQITKSSYNEQFF